This T cell receptor beta chain comes out of a study of T cell responses to AZD1222 COVID-19 vaccine. Study-wide results and limits: Seropositive status at baseline applied to only a handful of AZD1222 recipients. The breadth and depth of Spike-specific TCRs increased once two AZD1222 doses had been given.

Germline-derived CDR1 and CDR2 are MDHEN and SYDVKM. Trimming pared 4 bases from V and 3 bases from J, leaving 12 bases between. The CDR3 covers 14 residues. The assay was immunoSEQ multiplex PCR, and TCRdb's table has in-frame clones only and misses some. The sample gives over 85,000 clones, about 94% of which show up once; 2.5% to 3.5% is in the top ten. With regard to this clone: Its specificity is unknown.

The receptor was derived from an adult who received the AZD1222 COVID-19 vaccine. The input for sequencing was peripheral blood, taken 28 days after the second AZD1222 dose. The V call is TRBV28, the J call TRBJ1-1; D uncertain. In DNA, the CDR3 is TGTGCCAGCAGTTACATGGTAAGGGACACTGAAGCTTTCTTT. It specifies CASSYMVRDTEAFF.